This T cell receptor (beta chain) was observed in a study of blood T cell repertoires in COVID-19. About the study: Whether acute or convalescent, the COVID-19 samples came from the United States, Italy and Spain. T cells, B-cell-depleted T cells, or PBMCs supplied cDNA or gDNA.

The authors' processing: Nucleated cell number was recorded as an estimate derived from reference gene primer amplification. The data were produced by immunoSEQ multiplex PCR, yet TCRdb's version contains in-frame clones alone and is incomplete. The DNA gave D and trimming, while V, J and clone size come from that table. Of some 250,000 clones in the sample, around 90% are singletons; the top ten hold about 1.2%. Each participant's cohort was designated according to participant-reported clinical history. Germline V gene lookup returns CDR1 GTSNPN and CDR2 SVGIG (reference sequence). CDR3 length: 16 residues. The ends lost 1 base at V and 9 bases at J; junction bases unmatched: 12. A single count supports this clone.

The chain combines TRBV30 with TRBJ1-5, with 10 bases that match TRBD1. The sequencing input was PBMCs or T cells enriched from blood (not recorded which). This receptor was obtained from a human donor in a cohort exposed to, infected with or recovered from COVID-19 (not recorded which). The donor label of this sample is uncertain. This CDR3 reads CAWSGTPGQGIGPQHF. The CDR3 nucleotides are TGTGCCTGGAGTGGAACTCCGGGACAGGGGATAGGGCCCCAGCATTTT.